This T cell receptor (beta chain) was captured in a study of T-cell reconstitution after alpha-beta-depleted transplantation in children. It was with unique molecular identifiers that the TCRbeta library was prepared. TCRdb re-called the PCR reads through MiXCR, storing one row per CDR3 protein. Altogether 200,000 to 300,000 distinct CDR3 sequences are present, roughly 25% being singletons, with the ten largest covering less than 3.5%. This clonotype was seen many times. The target antigen is unknown. General study points: Alpha-beta T cells present about two months after transplant were reported to originate from several hundred expanded graft clones.

CDR3 size: 14 residues. Germline CDR1 is SQVTM and CDR2 is ANQGSEA. The germline V and J ends were trimmed by 0 bases and 5 bases, with 14 bases remaining between them. The rearrangement links TRBV29-1 to TRBJ2-7; D is unresolved. Material: PBMCs, obtained before TCRalphabeta/CD19-depleted stem cell transplant. This clonotype was obtained from a girl aged 2 to 9 with Fanconi anemia, due to receive a stem cell transplant. DNA for the CDR3: TGCAGCGTTGAAGAGCATCCCTTCAGACACGAGCAGTACTTC. Its translation is CSVEEHPFRHEQYF.